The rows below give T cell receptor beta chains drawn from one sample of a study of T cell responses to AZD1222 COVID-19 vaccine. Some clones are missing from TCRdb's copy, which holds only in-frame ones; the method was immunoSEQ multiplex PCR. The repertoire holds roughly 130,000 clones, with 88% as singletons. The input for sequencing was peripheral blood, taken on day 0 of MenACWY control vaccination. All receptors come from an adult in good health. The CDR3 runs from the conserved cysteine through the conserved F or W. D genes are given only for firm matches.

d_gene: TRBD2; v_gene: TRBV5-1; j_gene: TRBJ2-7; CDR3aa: CASSLVPSGNGAFEQYF; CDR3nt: TGCGCCAGCAGCTTGGTGCCTAGCGGGAATGGGGCTTTTGAGCAGTACTTC
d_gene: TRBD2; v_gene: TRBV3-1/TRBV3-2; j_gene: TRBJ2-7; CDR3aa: CASSQDLSRLAPYEQYF; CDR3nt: TGTGCCAGCAGCCAAGATCTTTCGAGACTAGCACCGTACGAGCAGTACTTC
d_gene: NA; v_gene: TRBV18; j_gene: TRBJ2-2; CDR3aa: CASSQPRTRDTGELFF; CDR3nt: TGTGCCAGCTCACAACCACGCACGCGGGACACCGGGGAGCTGTTTTTT
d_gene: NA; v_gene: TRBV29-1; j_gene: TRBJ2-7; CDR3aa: CSVGHSYEQYF; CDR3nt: TGCAGCGTAGGCCACTCCTACGAGCAGTACTTC
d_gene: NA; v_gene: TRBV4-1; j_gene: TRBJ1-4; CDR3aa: CATTNPGGSTEKLFF; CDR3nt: TGCGCCACCACGAATCCCGGGGGGTCCACTGAAAAACTGTTTTTT
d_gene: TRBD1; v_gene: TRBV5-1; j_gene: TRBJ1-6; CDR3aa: CASSLAPSGGTGESPLHF; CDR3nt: TGCGCCAGCAGCTTGGCCCCTTCGGGAGGGACAGGGGAGTCACCCCTCCACTTT
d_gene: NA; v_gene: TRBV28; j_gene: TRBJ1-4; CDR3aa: CASSRDEKLFF; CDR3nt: TGTGCCAGCAGCCGTGATGAAAAACTGTTTTTT
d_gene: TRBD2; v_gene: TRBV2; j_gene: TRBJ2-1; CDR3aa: CASRRLAGELQFF; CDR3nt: TGTGCCAGCAGGCGGTTAGCGGGAGAGTTGCAGTTCTTC
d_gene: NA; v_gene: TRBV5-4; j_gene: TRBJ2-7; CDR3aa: CASTRDPLSAYEQYF; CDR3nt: TGTGCCAGCACCCGAGACCCGCTCTCTGCCTACGAGCAGTACTTC
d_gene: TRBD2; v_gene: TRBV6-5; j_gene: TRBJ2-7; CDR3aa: CASHPGGSSYEQYF; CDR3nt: TGTGCCAGTCACCCCGGGGGGAGCTCCTACGAGCAGTACTTC
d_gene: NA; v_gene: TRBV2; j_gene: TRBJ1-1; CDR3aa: CASSWGNTEAFF; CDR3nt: TGTGCCAGCTCGTGGGGGAACACTGAAGCTTTCTTT